Listed here are 14 T cell receptor beta chains from one sample, sequenced in a study of T cells after posttransplantation cyclophosphamide. Profiling relied on immunoSEQ multiplex PCR, and the TCRdb table lists in-frame clones only, not all of them. Observed are some 37,000 clones, no singletons, with the top ten taking about 1.2%. The material sequenced was PBMCs. The receptors derive from a girl aged 5 to 17 in good health, CMV-negative, and a related stem cell transplant donor.

This clone was seen repeatedly, ten times or more. This chain links TRBV5-8 with TRBJ1-6; D is perhaps TRBD1 (6 bases). The CDR3 length is 16 residues. Trimming took 1 base from V and 9 from J, leaving 17 bases between them. Per the germline V gene, CDR1 is SGHTS and CDR2 is YDEGEE. CDR3 bases: TGTGCCAGCAGCTTGTTCGGGAGTAGGGGGGGTTCACCCCTCCACTTT. Translated, it gives CASSLFGSRGGSPLHF.

This clone has at least ten counts. The V gene is TRBV4-3, the J gene TRBJ1-2; the D gene is possibly TRBD1 (6 bases). This CDR3 comprises 13 residues. Trimming left V 3 bases short and J 4 bases short, with 9 bases between. The V gene's germline CDR1 is LGHNA and CDR2 YSLEER. CDR3 loop: CASSQGHPYGYTF. CDR3 nucleotide sequence: TGCGCCAGCAGCCAGGGACACCCCTATGGCTACACCTTC.

This clone has a count of ten or more. The chain couples TRBV9 to TRBJ1-2; the match to TRBD1 covers 8 bases. V lost 3 bases and J lost 4; bases outside the gene matches: 8. The V gene's germline CDR1 is SGDLS and CDR2 YYNGEE. The CDR3 runs 15 residues. The CDR3 region is CASSAAGGGGYGYTF. CDR3 in DNA: TGTGCCAGCAGCGCAGCAGGGGGCGGTGGCTATGGCTACACCTTC.

Ten or more counts support this clone. J is TRBJ2-3 and V is TRBV5-8; D perhaps matches TRBD2 (6 bases). The CDR3 loop spans 17 amino acids. Trimming left V 0 bases short and J 2 bases short, with 16 bases between. Germline V gives CDR1 SGHTS, CDR2 YDEGEE. The CDR3 is CASSLAGWGTLTDTQYF. CDR3 nucleotides: TGTGCCAGCAGCTTGGCGGGTTGGGGGACTCTCACAGATACGCAGTATTTT. The full variable domain, its missing parts supplied by reference TRBV5-8 and TRBJ2-3, is EAGVTQSPTHLIKTRGQQATLRCSPISGHTSVYWYQQALGLGLQFLLWYDEGEERNRGNFPPRFSGRQFPNYSSELNVNALELEDSALYLCASSLAGWGTLTDTQYFGPGTRLTVL.

The table lists this clone with many counts. This chain uses TRBV4-1 with TRBJ2-5; TRBD1 matches at 7 bases. CDR1 and CDR2 from the germline V gene are MGHRA and YSYEKL. This CDR3 contains 16 residues. V was pared by 0 bases and J by 7 bases, with 11 bases of the junction left unmatched. CDR3 residues: CASSQDQRGQVGTQYF. For the CDR3, the DNA is TGCGCCAGCAGCCAAGACCAACGTGGACAGGTCGGGACCCAGTACTTC.

Many counts were recorded for this clone. J is TRBJ2-7 and V is TRBV15; no definite D call. This CDR3 has 14 residues. CDR1 LNHNV and CDR2 YYDKDF come from the germline V gene (reference sequence). With 4 bases removed from V and 0 bases from J, the gap between germline ends came to 10 bases. The CDR3 loop reads CATSTDMSSYEQYF. In nucleotides, the CDR3 is TGTGCCACCAGCACCGACATGAGCTCCTACGAGCAGTACTTC.

The CDR3 loop reads CASSESRRNQPQHF. The CDR3 region has the DNA TGTGCCAGCAGTGAAAGTCGGAGAAATCAGCCCCAGCATTTT. This sequence joins TRBV25-1 and TRBJ1-5; no clear D gene. The V gene's germline CDR1 is MGHDK and CDR2 SYGVNS. Trimming removed 2 bases from V and 4 bases from J, with 9 bases in between. This CDR3 contains 14 residues. Looking up the rest from reference TRBV25-1 and TRBJ1-5 gives the full variable domain: EADIYQTPRYLVIGTGKKITLECSQTMGHDKMYWYQQDPGMELHLIHYSYGVNSTEKGDLSSESTVSRIRTEHFPLTLESARPSHTSQYLCASSESRRNQPQHFGDGTRLSIL.

This clone was detected ten times or more. The V call is TRBV5-4, the J call TRBJ1-3; perhaps TRBD1 as D (6 bases). Trimming left V 5 bases short and J 0 bases short, with 12 bases between. Germline CDR1 and CDR2: SGHNT and YYREEE (reference sequence). The CDR3 has 15 residues. The CDR3 protein is CASSPGQSSGNTIYF. CDR3 DNA sequence: TGTGCCAGCAGTCCCGGACAGAGCTCTGGAAACACCATATATTTT.

The chain links TRBV7-3 to TRBJ1-2; the match to TRBD1 covers 8 bases. CDR1 is SGHTA and CDR2 is FQGTGA in the germline V gene. V trimming: 5 bases; J trimming: 1 base; junction bases outside the gene matches: 15. The CDR3 runs 18 residues. In DNA form, the CDR3 reads TGTGCCAGCAGCCTAAAGACAGGGGAGCCCCGTTTTAACTATGGCTACACCTTC. Protein product: CASSLKTGEPRFNYGYTF.

In this sample, this clone turned up a few times. The genes are TRBV27 and TRBJ2-5; TRBD2 aligns across 9 bases. Germline CDR1 and CDR2: MNHEY and SMNVEV (reference sequence). The CDR3 loop spans 19 amino acids. The trim removed 5 bases at V and 2 bases at J, leaving 18 bases unmatched. The CDR3, as DNA: TGTGCCAGCAGTGAGGGCCCGGTGGTACTAGCGGGCCCGCAAGAGACCCAGTACTTC. As protein: CASSEGPVVLAGPQETQYF.

This clone was seen a handful of times. The V call is TRBV4-1, the J call TRBJ1-4, with 9 nucleotides matching TRBD1. Germline V lookup: CDR1 MGHRA, CDR2 YSYEKL. The trim removed 5 bases at V and 0 bases at J, leaving 4 bases unmatched. CDR3 length equals 16 residues. The CDR3 loop reads CASSARQGATNEKLFF. DNA for the CDR3: TGCGCCAGCAGCGCACGACAGGGGGCAACTAATGAAAAACTGTTTTTT.

The table lists this clone with many counts. V is TRBV29-1 and J is TRBJ2-1; TRBD2 aligns across 11 bases. V was clipped by 6 bases and J by 5 bases; unmatched bases: 3. CDR1 and CDR2 from the germline V gene are SQVTM and ANQGSEA. The CDR3 spans 13 residues. DNA for the CDR3: TGCAGCGTCGAACTAGCGGGAGACAATGAGCAGTTCTTC. The encoded protein is CSVELAGDNEQFF.

This clone was seen only a few times. The V call is TRBV29-1, the J call TRBJ2-1; D perhaps matches TRBD2 (6 bases). V was shortened by 0 bases and J by 5 bases, with 14 bases between the two germline ends. This CDR3 spans 15 amino acids. Germline CDR1 SQVTM, CDR2 ANQGSEA. Here the CDR3 reads CSVEDRGGDHNEQFF. As DNA, the CDR3 is TGCAGCGTTGAAGATCGAGGAGGGGACCACAATGAGCAGTTCTTC.

This clone has at least ten counts. This chain links TRBV5-6 with TRBJ1-1; D gene unclear. CDR1 SGHDT and CDR2 YYEEEE come from the germline V gene. With 4 bases removed from V and 0 bases from J, the gap between germline ends came to 13 bases. CDR3 length equals 15 residues. CDR3 amino acids: CASSLAGGLNTEAFF. CDR3 DNA sequence: TGTGCCAGCAGCCTGGCAGGAGGATTGAACACTGAAGCTTTCTTT.